A selection of T cell receptor beta chains follows, all from one sample in a study of regulatory T cells in long-lasting Graves disease. MiXCR, applied by TCRdb to the multiplex PCR reads, yields one record per CDR3 protein. The table shows approximately 360,000 distinct CDR3 sequences, with roughly 12% occurring only once. This sample was also put to use in a study of T cells in Graves' hyperthyroidism and ophthalmopathy.

This material consisted of peripheral blood mononuclear cells (PBMCs), taken at new diagnosis, from a patient treated with antithyroid drugs. These receptors all come from a woman aged 18-30 years with Graves disease. Both conserved end residues are part of each CDR3. Each record gives: J gene, V gene, clone size, D gene, CDR3 DNA, CDR3 protein. A D gene is named only where the DNA matches it firmly. Some rows have no size entry. The others give once, few or many, or a class for an expanded clone.

j_call: TRBJ2-1
v_call: TRBV7-3
clone_size: many
d_call: -
cdr3_nt: TGTGCCAGCAGCTTAGGGCTTGGCGGTTACAATGAGCAGTTCTTC
cdr3_aa: CASSLGLGGYNEQFF

j_call: TRBJ1-6
v_call: TRBV6-5
clone_size: few
d_call: TRBD1
cdr3_nt: TGTGCCAGCAGTTACCCGACGAGACAGGGTCGTAATTCACCCCTCCACTTT
cdr3_aa: CASSYPTRQGRNSPLHF

j_call: TRBJ2-1
v_call: TRBV6-2/TRBV6-3
clone_size: few
d_call: TRBD2
cdr3_nt: TGTGCCAGCAGGAACTTTGCGACTCTCCGGGGGGGCAATGAGCAGTTCTTC
cdr3_aa: CASRNFATLRGGNEQFF

j_call: TRBJ2-7
v_call: TRBV27
clone_size: many
d_call: -
cdr3_nt: TGTGCCAGCAGTTTAGATTTCGATAGAGCCATGTACGAGCAGTACTTC
cdr3_aa: CASSLDFDRAMYEQYF

j_call: TRBJ2-1
v_call: TRBV5-1
clone_size: few
d_call: TRBD2
cdr3_nt: TGCGCCAGCAGCTTGTGGGCTAGCGGGGGAGAAAATGAGCAGTTCTTC
cdr3_aa: CASSLWASGGENEQFF

j_call: TRBJ2-3
v_call: TRBV10-2
clone_size: -
d_call: -
cdr3_nt: TGCGCCAGCAGTCCAGTGTCTAGCACAGATACGCAGTATTTT
cdr3_aa: CASSPVSSTDTQYF

j_call: TRBJ1-1
v_call: TRBV12-3/TRBV12-4
clone_size: many
d_call: -
cdr3_nt: TGTGCCAGCAGTTCCAGGGTTTTAGGCACTGAAGCTTTCTTT
cdr3_aa: CASSSRVLGTEAFF

j_call: TRBJ2-1
v_call: TRBV2
clone_size: many
d_call: -
cdr3_nt: TGTGCCAGCAGCGGCCCTAATGAGCAGTTCTTC
cdr3_aa: CASSGPNEQFF

j_call: TRBJ1-5
v_call: TRBV6-1
clone_size: many
d_call: TRBD1
cdr3_nt: TGTGCCAGCAGAACCCAGGGGGCTGGCAATCAGCCCCAGCATTTT
cdr3_aa: CASRTQGAGNQPQHF

j_call: TRBJ2-4
v_call: TRBV28
clone_size: many
d_call: -
cdr3_nt: TGTGCCAGCAGTTTGGGTGGTGCCCTAAACATTCAGTACTTC
cdr3_aa: CASSLGGALNIQYF

j_call: TRBJ2-5
v_call: TRBV20-1
clone_size: many
d_call: -
cdr3_nt: TGCAGTGCTGTCCGAACTACAGGGTGGAAGACCCAGTACTTC
cdr3_aa: CSAVRTTGWKTQYF

j_call: TRBJ1-2
v_call: TRBV7-2
clone_size: -
d_call: TRBD1
cdr3_nt: TGTGCCAGCAGCTTTACAGGGGGCGCATATGGCTACACCTTC
cdr3_aa: CASSFTGGAYGYTF

j_call: TRBJ2-2
v_call: TRBV2
clone_size: many
d_call: -
cdr3_nt: TGTGCCAGCAGAAGAAGGGGGGGCAACACCGGGGAGCTGTTTTTT
cdr3_aa: CASRRRGGNTGELFF

j_call: TRBJ2-7
v_call: TRBV27
clone_size: many
d_call: -
cdr3_nt: TGTGCCAGCAGTTCCCAAGTGGAGGGAATGGAGTCCTACGAGCAGTACTTC
cdr3_aa: CASSSQVEGMESYEQYF

j_call: TRBJ2-3
v_call: TRBV6-2/TRBV6-3
clone_size: many
d_call: TRBD2
cdr3_nt: TGTGCCAGTACCGGGACTAGCGCGATGCTGCAGTATTTT
cdr3_aa: CASTGTSAMLQYF

j_call: TRBJ2-3
v_call: TRBV28
clone_size: many
d_call: TRBD1
cdr3_nt: TGTGCCAGCAGTTTTGGGACAGGGGGTTGGAGCACAGATACGCAGTATTTT
cdr3_aa: CASSFGTGGWSTDTQYF

j_call: TRBJ1-6
v_call: TRBV30
clone_size: many
d_call: -
cdr3_nt: TGTGCCTGGAGCCACGGGGTTGACGGTTCACCCCTCCACTTT
cdr3_aa: CAWSHGVDGSPLHF

j_call: TRBJ2-1
v_call: TRBV2
clone_size: many
d_call: -
cdr3_nt: TGTGCCAGCAGTGAAGCGTGGGGGGTTGGTGAGCAGTTCTTC
cdr3_aa: CASSEAWGVGEQFF

j_call: TRBJ2-3
v_call: TRBV28
clone_size: many
d_call: TRBD2
cdr3_nt: TGTGCCAGCAGTTTGATCGGACTAGCGGGAGGGCCTGGGAGCACAGATACGCAGTATTTT
cdr3_aa: CASSLIGLAGGPGSTDTQYF

j_call: TRBJ2-7
v_call: TRBV20-1
clone_size: -
d_call: TRBD2
cdr3_nt: TGCAGTGCTAGAGCTCTAGGACTAGCGGATGCCTACGAGCAGTACTTC
cdr3_aa: CSARALGLADAYEQYF

j_call: TRBJ1-6
v_call: TRBV14
clone_size: many
d_call: TRBD1
cdr3_nt: TGTGCCAGCAGCCAACGCCCGGACAGGGATTCACCCCTCCACTTT
cdr3_aa: CASSQRPDRDSPLHF

j_call: TRBJ2-7
v_call: TRBV28
clone_size: many
d_call: TRBD1
cdr3_nt: TGTGCCAGCACCGATTACAGGGGTTCGAGCTACGAGCAGTACTTC
cdr3_aa: CASTDYRGSSYEQYF

j_call: TRBJ2-1
v_call: TRBV7-9
clone_size: few
d_call: -
cdr3_nt: TGTGCCAGCAGCCCATTGCTCGGGGACCATGAGCAGTTCTTC
cdr3_aa: CASSPLLGDHEQFF

j_call: TRBJ2-3
v_call: TRBV14
clone_size: -
d_call: -
cdr3_nt: TGTGCCAGCAGCCCTTTCAGGAGGGATAGCACAGATACGCAGTATTTT
cdr3_aa: CASSPFRRDSTDTQYF

j_call: TRBJ2-3
v_call: TRBV9
clone_size: many
d_call: TRBD2
cdr3_nt: TGTGCCAGCAGCGATGGACTAGCGGGGCGGGTCACAGATACGCAGTATTTT
cdr3_aa: CASSDGLAGRVTDTQYF

j_call: TRBJ1-3
v_call: TRBV3-1
clone_size: few
d_call: -
cdr3_nt: TGTGCCAGCAGCCAAGGTTCCAGGGTCAAAAACACCATATATTTT
cdr3_aa: CASSQGSRVKNTIYF

j_call: TRBJ2-1
v_call: TRBV19
clone_size: few
d_call: TRBD2
cdr3_nt: TGTGCCAGTACACTAGCGGCATGGCCCGACAATGAGCAGTTCTTC
cdr3_aa: CASTLAAWPDNEQFF

j_call: TRBJ1-1
v_call: TRBV27
clone_size: few
d_call: -
cdr3_nt: TGTGCCAGCAGTTTGCGCGGTGGGCATATCATGAACACTGAAGCTTTCTTT
cdr3_aa: CASSLRGGHIMNTEAFF

j_call: TRBJ2-3
v_call: TRBV4-3
clone_size: many
d_call: TRBD2
cdr3_nt: TGCGCCAGCAGCCAAGATAGTTTTCCCCAACTAGCGGCGACAGATACGCAGTATTTT
cdr3_aa: CASSQDSFPQLAATDTQYF

j_call: TRBJ2-5
v_call: TRBV19
clone_size: many
d_call: -
cdr3_nt: TGTGCCAGTAGTAGGAGTACCATCCTTCAAGAGACCCAGTACTTC
cdr3_aa: CASSRSTILQETQYF

j_call: TRBJ2-3
v_call: TRBV2
clone_size: many
d_call: TRBD1
cdr3_nt: TGTGCCACTTACAGGGGAGAGGGAGATACGCAGTATTTT
cdr3_aa: CATYRGEGDTQYF

j_call: TRBJ1-1
v_call: TRBV9
clone_size: many
d_call: TRBD1
cdr3_nt: TGTGCCAGCAGCGCCAAAGGACAGGGAGGTCCGAACACTGAAGCTTTCTTT
cdr3_aa: CASSAKGQGGPNTEAFF

j_call: TRBJ1-1
v_call: TRBV28
clone_size: many
d_call: -
cdr3_nt: TGTGCCAGCAGTTGGCGTCGCACTGAAGCTTTCTTT
cdr3_aa: CASSWRRTEAFF

j_call: TRBJ2-1
v_call: TRBV7-7
clone_size: -
d_call: -
cdr3_nt: TGTGCTAGCAGTCCGGGTTACGATGAGCAGTTCTTC
cdr3_aa: CASSPGYDEQFF

j_call: TRBJ1-1
v_call: TRBV7-3
clone_size: few
d_call: -
cdr3_nt: TGTGCCAGCAGCTCGTCCGTAGGGGCAGGCACTGAAGCTTTCTTT
cdr3_aa: CASSSSVGAGTEAFF

j_call: TRBJ2-7
v_call: TRBV20-1
clone_size: few
d_call: -
cdr3_nt: TGCAGCCAAGGAGGCGGGTCCTCCTACGAGCAGTACTTC
cdr3_aa: CSQGGGSSYEQYF

j_call: TRBJ2-5
v_call: TRBV19
clone_size: few
d_call: -
cdr3_nt: TGTGCCAGTAGTATGCGTCGCCGAGGGGGGCAAGAGACCCAGTACTTC
cdr3_aa: CASSMRRRGGQETQYF

j_call: TRBJ2-2
v_call: TRBV7-8
clone_size: many
d_call: TRBD1
cdr3_nt: TGTGCCAGTACCCGTCGACAGGGTGGCACCGGGGAGCTGTTTTTT
cdr3_aa: CASTRRQGGTGELFF

j_call: TRBJ2-1
v_call: TRBV18
clone_size: many
d_call: -
cdr3_nt: TGTGCCAGCTCACCTAAAAGCACAGGGATACAGTTCTTC
cdr3_aa: CASSPKSTGIQFF

j_call: TRBJ1-1
v_call: TRBV24-1
clone_size: -
d_call: -
cdr3_nt: TGTGCCACCAGTGATACGTACTACACTGAAGCTTTCTTT
cdr3_aa: CATSDTYYTEAFF

j_call: TRBJ2-7
v_call: TRBV2
clone_size: many
d_call: TRBD1
cdr3_nt: TGTGCCAGCAGTGAACCCCCGGGACAGAGATACGAGCAGTACTTC
cdr3_aa: CASSEPPGQRYEQYF

j_call: TRBJ1-1
v_call: TRBV2
clone_size: many
d_call: -
cdr3_nt: TGTGCCAGCAGTGTTATGGGGGGCACTGAAGCTTTCTTT
cdr3_aa: CASSVMGGTEAFF

j_call: TRBJ2-3
v_call: TRBV20-1
clone_size: -
d_call: TRBD2
cdr3_nt: TGCAGTGCTATTTCAACTCTGGCTAGCGGGAGCCCGGTCAGCACAGATACGCAGTATTTT
cdr3_aa: CSAISTLASGSPVSTDTQYF

j_call: TRBJ2-5
v_call: TRBV5-1
clone_size: few
d_call: -
cdr3_nt: TGCGCCAGCAGCTGGAGGGGAGAGACCCAGTACTTC
cdr3_aa: CASSWRGETQYF

j_call: TRBJ1-1
v_call: TRBV19
clone_size: many
d_call: TRBD1
cdr3_nt: TGTGCCAGTAGTATAGCCCCTCACAGGGGGCGGTACACTGAAGCTTTCTTT
cdr3_aa: CASSIAPHRGRYTEAFF

j_call: TRBJ2-3
v_call: TRBV7-6
clone_size: many
d_call: TRBD2
cdr3_nt: TGTGCCAGCAGCCGCCCGTACGGGGGGGCCAGGGATACGCAGTATTTT
cdr3_aa: CASSRPYGGARDTQYF

j_call: TRBJ1-6
v_call: TRBV30
clone_size: few
d_call: -
cdr3_nt: TGTGCCTGGAATTGGGGTGGGAATTCACCCCTCCACTTT
cdr3_aa: CAWNWGGNSPLHF

j_call: TRBJ2-2
v_call: TRBV29-1
clone_size: few
d_call: -
cdr3_nt: TGCAGCGTCCTTACCAGGGAGAAGAACACCGGGGAGCTGTTTTTT
cdr3_aa: CSVLTREKNTGELFF